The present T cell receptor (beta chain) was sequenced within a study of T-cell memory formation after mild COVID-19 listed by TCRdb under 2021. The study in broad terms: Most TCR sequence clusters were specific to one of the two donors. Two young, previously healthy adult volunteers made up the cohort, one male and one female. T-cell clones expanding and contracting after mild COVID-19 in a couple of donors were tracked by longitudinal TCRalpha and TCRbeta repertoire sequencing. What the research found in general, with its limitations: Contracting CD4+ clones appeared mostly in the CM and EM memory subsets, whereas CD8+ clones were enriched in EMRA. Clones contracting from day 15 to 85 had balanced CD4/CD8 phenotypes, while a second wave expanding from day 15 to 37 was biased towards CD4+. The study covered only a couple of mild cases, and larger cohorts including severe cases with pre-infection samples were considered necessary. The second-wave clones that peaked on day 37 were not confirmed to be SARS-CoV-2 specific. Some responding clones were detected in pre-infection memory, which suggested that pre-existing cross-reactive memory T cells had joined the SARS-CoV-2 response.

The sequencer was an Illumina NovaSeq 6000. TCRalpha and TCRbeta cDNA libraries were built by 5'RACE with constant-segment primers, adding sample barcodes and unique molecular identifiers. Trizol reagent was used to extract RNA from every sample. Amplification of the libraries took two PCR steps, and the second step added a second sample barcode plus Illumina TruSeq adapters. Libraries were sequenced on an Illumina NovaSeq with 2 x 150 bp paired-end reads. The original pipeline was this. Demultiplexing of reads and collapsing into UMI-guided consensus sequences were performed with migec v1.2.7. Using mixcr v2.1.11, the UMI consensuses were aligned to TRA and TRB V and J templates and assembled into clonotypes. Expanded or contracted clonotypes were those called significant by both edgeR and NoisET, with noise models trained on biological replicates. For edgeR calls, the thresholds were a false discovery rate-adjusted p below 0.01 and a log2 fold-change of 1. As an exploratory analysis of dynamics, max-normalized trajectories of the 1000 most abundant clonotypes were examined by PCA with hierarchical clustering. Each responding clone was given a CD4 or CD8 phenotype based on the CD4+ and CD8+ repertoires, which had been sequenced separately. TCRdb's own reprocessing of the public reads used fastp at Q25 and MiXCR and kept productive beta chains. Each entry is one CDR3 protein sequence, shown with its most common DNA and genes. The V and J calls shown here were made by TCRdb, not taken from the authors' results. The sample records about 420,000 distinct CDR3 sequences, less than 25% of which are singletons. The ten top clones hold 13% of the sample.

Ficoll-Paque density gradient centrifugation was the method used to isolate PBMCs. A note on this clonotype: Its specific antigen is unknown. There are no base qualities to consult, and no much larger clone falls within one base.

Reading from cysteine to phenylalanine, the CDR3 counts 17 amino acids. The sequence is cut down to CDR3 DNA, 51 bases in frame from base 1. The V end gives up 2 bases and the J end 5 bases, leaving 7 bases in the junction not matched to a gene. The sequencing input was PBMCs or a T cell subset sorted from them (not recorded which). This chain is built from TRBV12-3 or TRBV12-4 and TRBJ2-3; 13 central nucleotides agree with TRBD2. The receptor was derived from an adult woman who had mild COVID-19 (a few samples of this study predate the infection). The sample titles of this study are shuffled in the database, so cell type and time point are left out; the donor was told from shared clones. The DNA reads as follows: TGTGCCAGCAGTTTATCGGGACTAGCGGGGCGCGTAGATACGCAGTATTTT. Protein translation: CASSLSGLAGRVDTQYF.